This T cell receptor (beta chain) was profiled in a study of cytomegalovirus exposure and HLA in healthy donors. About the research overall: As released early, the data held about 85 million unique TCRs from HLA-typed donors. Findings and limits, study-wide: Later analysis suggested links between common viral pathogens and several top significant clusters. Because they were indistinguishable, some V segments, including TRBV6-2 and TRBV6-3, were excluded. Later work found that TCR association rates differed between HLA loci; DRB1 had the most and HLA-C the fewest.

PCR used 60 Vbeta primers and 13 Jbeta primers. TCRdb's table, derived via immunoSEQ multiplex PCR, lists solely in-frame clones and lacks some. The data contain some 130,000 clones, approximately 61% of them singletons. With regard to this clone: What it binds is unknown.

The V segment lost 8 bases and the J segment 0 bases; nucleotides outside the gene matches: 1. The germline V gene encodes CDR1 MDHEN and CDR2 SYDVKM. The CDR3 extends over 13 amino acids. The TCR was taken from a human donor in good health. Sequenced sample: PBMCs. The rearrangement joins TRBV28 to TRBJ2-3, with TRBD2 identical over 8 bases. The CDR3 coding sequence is TGTGCCAGCGAGCGGGGGAGCACAGATACGCAGTATTTT. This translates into CASERGSTDTQYF.